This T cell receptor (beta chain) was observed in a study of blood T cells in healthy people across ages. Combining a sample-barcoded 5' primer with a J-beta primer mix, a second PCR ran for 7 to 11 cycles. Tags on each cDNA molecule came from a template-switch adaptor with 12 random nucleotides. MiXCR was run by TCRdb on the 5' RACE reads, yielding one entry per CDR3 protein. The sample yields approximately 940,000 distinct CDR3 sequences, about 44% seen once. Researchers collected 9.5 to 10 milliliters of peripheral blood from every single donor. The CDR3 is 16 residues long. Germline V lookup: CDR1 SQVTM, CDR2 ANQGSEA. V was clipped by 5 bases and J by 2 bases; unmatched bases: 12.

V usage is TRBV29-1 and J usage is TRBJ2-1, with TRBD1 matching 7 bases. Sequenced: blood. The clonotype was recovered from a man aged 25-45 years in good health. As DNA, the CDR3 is TGCAGCGTTTCCGGGACAGCGACCCCAACCTACAATGAGCAGTTCTTC. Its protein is CSVSGTATPTYNEQFF.